This T cell receptor (beta chain) comes out of a study of post-analysis software for immune sequencing data (dated by TCRdb to between 2014 and 2017). Some background on the complete study: Relapsing-remitting, secondary progressive and progressive-relapsing multiple sclerosis were recorded as disease courses, and subtype annotation was lacking for some patients. Patient repertoires were compared against about a dozen previously published healthy control repertoires from donors aged about 6 to 27 years. A subset of samples was prepared in parallel using single-end sample barcoding, then pooled and co-amplified after Illumina adapter ligation.

Library preparation used PCR. TCRdb shows the sequencer as Illumina HiSeq 2500. Unique molecular identifiers were incorporated into TCR beta cDNA libraries to reduce PCR and sequencing biases. Some 500,000 cDNA molecules were obtained per 1 to 10 million input T cells, so each molecule approximated one T cell. Patient libraries were prepared and sequenced with the same protocol used for the earlier healthy control dataset. Within a given batch, samples were prepared together, multiplexed and sequenced on the same HiSeq lane. Per the original workflow: Raw barcoded reads were processed with MIGEC, and single-read molecular identifier groups were discarded before consensus assembly and CDR3 extraction. VDJtools was used for post-analysis of the clonotype tables, and diversity was normalized by down-sampling every dataset to the size of the smallest sample. Repertoire overlap clustering matched CDR3 amino acid but not nucleotide sequences to correct batch-related cross-sample contamination. The public sequencing data were trimmed at Q25 with fastp and processed into clonotypes with MiXCR by TCRdb, which kept only in-frame beta chains. Identical CDR3 protein sequences are pooled into one entry, listed with their most common genes and DNA. TCRdb's processing, not the authors', yielded these V and J calls. Within this sample are 700,000 to 800,000 distinct CDR3 sequences, with 25% to 30% of them counted one time only. The biggest ten clones account for around 0.55% of the sample.

Overall study results and their limits: Multiple sclerosis patients had significantly lower normalized Chao1 diversity than controls, a result that suggests substantial peripheral T-cell clonal expansion. Strong co-clustering of samples prepared in the same batch was shown by direct clustering with F measure, prompting a batch-effect correction. Several TRBV segments, including TRBV5-6, TRBV5-1 and TRBV20-1, were significantly more frequent in patients than controls. The control group was slightly older than the multiple sclerosis patient group.

Note on this clonotype: No cognate antigen has been identified for it. Per-base qualities were not stored, and no clone one base away is much larger.

TCR beta repertoires were profiled from peripheral blood of under 15 young patients with multiple sclerosis to demonstrate the VDJtools post-analysis software. Multiple sclerosis patients were children and adolescents aged roughly 6 to 17 years. V loses 5 bases of germline sequence and J loses 1 base, and the interval between the two ends is 14 bases. Spanning cysteine to phenylalanine, the CDR3 consists of 15 amino acids. Only the CDR3 DNA is retained, 45 bases long and in frame from the first base. CDR1 and CDR2 are drawn from the germline V gene: SGHTA, FQGNSA. The TCR was taken from a girl between 10 and 17 years old with multiple sclerosis. The sample taken for sequencing was blood. The chain uses TRBV7-2 and TRBJ1-2; matching of 5 bases hints at TRBD1 as the D gene. The bases are TGTGCCAGCAGCCCCAAGGGGCAGCTTAACTATGGCTACACCTTC. It translates to CASSPKGQLNYGYTF.